The present TCR beta chain was sequenced within a study of blood T cell repertoires in COVID-19. Study-wide background: Researchers got acute and convalescent COVID-19 samples from the United States, Italy and Spain. Nucleic acid was either cDNA or gDNA, and it came from T cells, B-cell-depleted T cells, or PBMCs.

Trimming pared 2 bases from V and 5 bases from J, leaving 13 bases between. Per germline, CDR1 MNHEY and CDR2 SVGAGI. The CDR3 length is 14 residues. In the authors' methods: Using reference gene primer amplification, nucleated cell counts were estimated. Libraries were prepared by immunoSEQ multiplex PCR; TCRdb keeps only in-frame clonotypes and omits some of them. V, J and clone size reflect that table, while D and trimming were determined from the DNA. Here the sample spans approximately 31,000 clones, 90% to 95% being singletons. Input material: peripheral blood. This sequence was found in a male donor with active COVID-19. The V call is TRBV6-5, the J call TRBJ2-7; D might be TRBD1 (6 bases). The CDR3 loop is CASSYARGVNEQYF. CDR3 coding DNA: TGTGCCAGCAGTTACGCCAGGGGAGTTAACGAGCAGTACTTC.